Here is one T cell receptor (beta chain) with its context. Other DNA sequences within the sample encode an identical CDR3. Method: immunoSEQ multiplex PCR; TCRdb's copy keeps in-frame clones and lacks some. The sample has about 45,000 clones; around 92% are singletons. The data derive from a study of OX40 agonist ivuxolimab in advanced cancers. This clonotype was sampled from an adult with an advanced solid tumor such as melanoma, head and neck, liver or kidney cancer. The sequencing here drew on CD4+ or CD8+ T cells sorted from blood, taken in a trial of the OX40 agonist ivuxolimab.

The CDR3 is CASSPGTSAYNEQFF. The CDR3 DNA follows: TGTGCCAGCAGCCCCGGGACTAGCGCCTACAATGAGCAGTTCTTC. The chain uses TRBV9 and TRBJ2-1; 10 bases are a match to TRBD2. The CDR3 sequence is 15 residues long. Germline V CDR1 and CDR2: SGDLS, YYNGEE. Trimming cost V 4 bases and J 2 bases; bases outside gene matches: 3.